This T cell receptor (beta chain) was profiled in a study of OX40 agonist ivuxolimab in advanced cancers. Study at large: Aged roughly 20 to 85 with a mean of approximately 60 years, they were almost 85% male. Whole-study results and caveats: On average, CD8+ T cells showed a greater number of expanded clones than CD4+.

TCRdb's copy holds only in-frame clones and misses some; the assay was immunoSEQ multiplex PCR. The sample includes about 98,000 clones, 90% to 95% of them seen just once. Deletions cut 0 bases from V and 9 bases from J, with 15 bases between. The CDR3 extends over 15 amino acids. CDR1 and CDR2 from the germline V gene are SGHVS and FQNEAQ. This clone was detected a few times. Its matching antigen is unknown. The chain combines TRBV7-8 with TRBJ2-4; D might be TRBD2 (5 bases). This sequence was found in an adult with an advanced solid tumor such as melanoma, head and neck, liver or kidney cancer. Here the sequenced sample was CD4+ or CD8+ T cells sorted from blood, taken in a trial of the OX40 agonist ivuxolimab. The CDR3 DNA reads TGTGCCAGCAGCTTAGCGGGCGGAGCCGCGGGCATTCAGTACTTC. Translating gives CASSLAGGAAGIQYF.